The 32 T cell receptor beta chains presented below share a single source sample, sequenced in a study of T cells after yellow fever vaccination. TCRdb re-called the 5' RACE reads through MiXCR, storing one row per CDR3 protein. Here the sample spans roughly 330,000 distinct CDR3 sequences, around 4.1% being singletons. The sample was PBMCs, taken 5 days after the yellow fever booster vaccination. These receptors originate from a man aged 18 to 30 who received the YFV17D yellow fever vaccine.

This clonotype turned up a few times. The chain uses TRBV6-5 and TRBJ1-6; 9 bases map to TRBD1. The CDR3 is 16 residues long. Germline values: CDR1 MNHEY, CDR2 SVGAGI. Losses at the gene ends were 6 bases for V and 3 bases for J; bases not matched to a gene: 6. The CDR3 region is CASSSYRGHYNSPLHF. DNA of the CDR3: TGTGCCAGCAGCTCCTACAGGGGGCACTATAATTCACCCCTCCACTTT.

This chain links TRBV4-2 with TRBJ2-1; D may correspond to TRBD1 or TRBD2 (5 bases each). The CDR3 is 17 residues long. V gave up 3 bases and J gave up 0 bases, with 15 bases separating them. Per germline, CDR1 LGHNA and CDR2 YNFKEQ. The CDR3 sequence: CASSHVGESNSYNEQFF. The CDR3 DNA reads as TGTGCCAGCAGCCACGTGGGGGAATCAAACTCCTACAATGAGCAGTTCTTC.

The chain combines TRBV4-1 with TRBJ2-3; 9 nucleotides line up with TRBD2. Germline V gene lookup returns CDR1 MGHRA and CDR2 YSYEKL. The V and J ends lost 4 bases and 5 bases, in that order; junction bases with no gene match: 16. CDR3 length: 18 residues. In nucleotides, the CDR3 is TGCGCCAGCAGCCTCGGGACCACGCTAGCGGGAAACAAAGATACGCAGTATTTT. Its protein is CASSLGTTLAGNKDTQYF.

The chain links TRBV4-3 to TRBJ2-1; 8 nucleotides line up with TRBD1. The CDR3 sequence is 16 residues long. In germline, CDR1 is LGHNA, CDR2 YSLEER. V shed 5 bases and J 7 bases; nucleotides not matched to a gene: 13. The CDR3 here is CASSSDRGLWDNEQFF. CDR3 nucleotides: TGCGCCAGCAGCTCAGACAGGGGCTTATGGGATAATGAGCAGTTCTTC.

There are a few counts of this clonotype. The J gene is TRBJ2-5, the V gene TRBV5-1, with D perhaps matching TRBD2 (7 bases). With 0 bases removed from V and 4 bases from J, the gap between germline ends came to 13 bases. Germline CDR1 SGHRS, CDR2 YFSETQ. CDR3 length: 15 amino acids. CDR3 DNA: TGCGCCAGCAGCTTGGCCGGGGGGCCGGGAGAGACCCAGTACTTC. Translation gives CASSLAGGPGETQYF.

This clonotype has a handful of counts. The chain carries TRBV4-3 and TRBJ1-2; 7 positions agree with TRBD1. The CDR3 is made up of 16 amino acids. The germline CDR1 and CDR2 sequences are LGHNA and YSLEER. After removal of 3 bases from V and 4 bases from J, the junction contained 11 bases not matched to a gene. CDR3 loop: CASSQKDRPQFYGYTF. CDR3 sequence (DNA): TGCGCCAGCAGCCAGAAGGACAGGCCCCAATTCTATGGCTACACCTTC.

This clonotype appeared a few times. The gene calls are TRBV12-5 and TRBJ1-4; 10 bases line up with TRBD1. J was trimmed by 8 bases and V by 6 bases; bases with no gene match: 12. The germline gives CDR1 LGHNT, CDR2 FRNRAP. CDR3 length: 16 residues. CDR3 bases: TGTGCTAGTGGGCAGAACCCCGGGACAGGGGTAGAAAAACTGTTTTTT. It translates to CASGQNPGTGVEKLFF.

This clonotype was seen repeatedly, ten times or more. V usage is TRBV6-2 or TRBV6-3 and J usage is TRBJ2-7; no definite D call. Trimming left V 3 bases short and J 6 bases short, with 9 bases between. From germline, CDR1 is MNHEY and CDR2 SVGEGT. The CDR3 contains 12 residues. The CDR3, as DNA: TGTGCCAGCAGTTATACAGCGATCGAGCAGTACGTC. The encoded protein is CASSYTAIEQYV.

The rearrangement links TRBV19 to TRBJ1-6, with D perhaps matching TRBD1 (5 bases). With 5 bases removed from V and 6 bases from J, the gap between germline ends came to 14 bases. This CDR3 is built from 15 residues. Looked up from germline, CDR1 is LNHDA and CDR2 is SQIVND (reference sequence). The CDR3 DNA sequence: TGTGCCAGTAGTGGGTCGGCAGGGACTAATTCACCCCTCCACTTT. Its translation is CASSGSAGTNSPLHF.

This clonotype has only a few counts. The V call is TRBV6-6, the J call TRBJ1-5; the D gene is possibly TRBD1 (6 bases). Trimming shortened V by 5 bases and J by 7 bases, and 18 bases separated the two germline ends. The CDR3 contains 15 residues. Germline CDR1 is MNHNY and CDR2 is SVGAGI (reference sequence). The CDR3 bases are TGTGCCAGCAGTGGGGCTGGGGGGCAGGGGCAGCCCCAGCATTTT. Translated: CASSGAGGQGQPQHF.

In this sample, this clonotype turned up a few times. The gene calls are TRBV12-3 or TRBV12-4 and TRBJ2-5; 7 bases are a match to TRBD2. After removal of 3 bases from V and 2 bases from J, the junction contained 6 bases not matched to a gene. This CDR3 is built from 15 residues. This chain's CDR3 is CASSLASSGQETQYF. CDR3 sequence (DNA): TGTGCCAGCAGTTTGGCGTCTAGCGGACAAGAGACCCAGTACTTC.

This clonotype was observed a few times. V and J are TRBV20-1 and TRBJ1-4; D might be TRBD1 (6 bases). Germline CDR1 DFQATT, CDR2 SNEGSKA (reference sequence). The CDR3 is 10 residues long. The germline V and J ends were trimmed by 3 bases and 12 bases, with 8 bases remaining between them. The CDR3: CSASRTELFF. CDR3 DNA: TGCAGTGCTAGCAGGACAGAACTGTTTTTT.

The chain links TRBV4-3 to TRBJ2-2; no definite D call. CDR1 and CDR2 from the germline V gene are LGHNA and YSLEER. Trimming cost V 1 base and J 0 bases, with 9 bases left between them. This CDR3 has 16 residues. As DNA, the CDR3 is TGCGCCAGCAGCCAAGGGATAATCACGAACACCGGGGAGCTGTTTTTT. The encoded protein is CASSQGIITNTGELFF.

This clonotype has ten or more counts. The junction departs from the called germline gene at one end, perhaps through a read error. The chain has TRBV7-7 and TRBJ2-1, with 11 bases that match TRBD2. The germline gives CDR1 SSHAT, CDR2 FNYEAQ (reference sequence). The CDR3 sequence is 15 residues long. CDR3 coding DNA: TGTGCTAGCAGCACTGGGACTAGCGGACGCACTGAGCAGTTCTTC. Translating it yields CASSTGTSGRTEQFF.

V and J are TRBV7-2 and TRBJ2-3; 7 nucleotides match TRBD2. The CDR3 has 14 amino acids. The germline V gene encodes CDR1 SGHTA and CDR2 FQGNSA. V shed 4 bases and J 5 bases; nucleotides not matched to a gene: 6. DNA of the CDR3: TGTGCCAGCAGCTCCCGTGGGGGGGTAGATACGCAGTATTTT. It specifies CASSSRGGVDTQYF. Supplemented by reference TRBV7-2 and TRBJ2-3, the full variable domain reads GAGVSQSPSNKVTEKGKDVELRCDPISGHTALYWYRQSLGQGLEFLIYFQGNSAPDKSGLPSDRFSAERTGGSVSTLTIQRTQQEDSAVYLCASSSRGGVDTQYFGPGTRLTVL.

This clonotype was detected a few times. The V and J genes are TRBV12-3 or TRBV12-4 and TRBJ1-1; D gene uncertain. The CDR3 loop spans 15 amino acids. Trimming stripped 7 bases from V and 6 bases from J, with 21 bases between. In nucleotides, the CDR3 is TGTGCCAGCACCCCAGAGGGCCTTAGGACCGCTGAAGCTTTCTTT. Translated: CASTPEGLRTAEAFF.

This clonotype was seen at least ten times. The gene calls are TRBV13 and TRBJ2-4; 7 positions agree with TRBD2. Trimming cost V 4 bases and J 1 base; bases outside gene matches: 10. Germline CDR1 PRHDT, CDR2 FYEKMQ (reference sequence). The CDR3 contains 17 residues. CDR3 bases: TGTGCCAGCAGCTCCACGAGGACTAGTTCTGCCAAAAACATTCAGTACTTC. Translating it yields CASSSTRTSSAKNIQYF.

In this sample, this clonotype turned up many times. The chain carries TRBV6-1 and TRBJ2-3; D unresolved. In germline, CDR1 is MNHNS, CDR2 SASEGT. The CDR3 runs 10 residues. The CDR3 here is CGLSTDTQYF. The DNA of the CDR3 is TGTGGCCTGAGCACAGATACGCAGTATTTT.

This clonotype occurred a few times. The CDR3 region has the DNA TGTGCCAGCAGTCTAACAGGGACCGCTTCACCCCTCCACTTT. Its translation: CASSLTGTASPLHF. This chain joins TRBV12-3 or TRBV12-4 and TRBJ1-6, with D perhaps matching TRBD1 (6 bases). There are 14 residues in the CDR3. V was pared by 5 bases and J by 9 bases, with 14 bases between.

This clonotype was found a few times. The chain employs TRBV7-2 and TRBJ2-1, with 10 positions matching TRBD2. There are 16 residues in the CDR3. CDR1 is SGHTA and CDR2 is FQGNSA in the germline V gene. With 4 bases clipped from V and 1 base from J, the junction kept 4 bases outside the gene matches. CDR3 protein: CASSSVAGGSYNEQFF. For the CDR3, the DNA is TGTGCCAGCAGCTCGGTAGCGGGGGGTTCCTACAATGAGCAGTTCTTC.

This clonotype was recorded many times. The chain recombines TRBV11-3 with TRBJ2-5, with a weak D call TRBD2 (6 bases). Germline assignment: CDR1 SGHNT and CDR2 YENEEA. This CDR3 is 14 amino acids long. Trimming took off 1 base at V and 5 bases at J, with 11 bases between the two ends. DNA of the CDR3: TGTGCCAGCAGCTTAGGACGGGAGTCGGAGACCCAGTACTTC. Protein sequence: CASSLGRESETQYF. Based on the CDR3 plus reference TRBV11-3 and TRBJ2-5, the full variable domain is EAGVVQSPRYKIIEKKQPVAFWCNPISGHNTLYWYLQNLGQGPELLIRYENEEAVDDSQLPKDRFSAERLKGVDSTLKIQPAELGDSAVYLCASSLGRESETQYFGPGTRLLVL.

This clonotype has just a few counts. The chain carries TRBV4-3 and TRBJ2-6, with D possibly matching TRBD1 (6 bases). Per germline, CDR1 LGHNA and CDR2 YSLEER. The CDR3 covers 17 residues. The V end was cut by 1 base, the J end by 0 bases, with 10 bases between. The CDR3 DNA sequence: TGCGCCAGCAGCCAAGGACAGGCGTACTCTGGGGCCAACGTCCTGACTTTC. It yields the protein CASSQGQAYSGANVLTF.

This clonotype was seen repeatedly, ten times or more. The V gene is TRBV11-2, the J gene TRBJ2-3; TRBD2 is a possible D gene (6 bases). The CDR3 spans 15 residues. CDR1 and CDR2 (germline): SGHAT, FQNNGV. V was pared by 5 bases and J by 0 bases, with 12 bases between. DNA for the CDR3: TGTGCCAGCAGCAAGGCGGGACCTAGCACAGATACGCAGTATTTT. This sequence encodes CASSKAGPSTDTQYF.

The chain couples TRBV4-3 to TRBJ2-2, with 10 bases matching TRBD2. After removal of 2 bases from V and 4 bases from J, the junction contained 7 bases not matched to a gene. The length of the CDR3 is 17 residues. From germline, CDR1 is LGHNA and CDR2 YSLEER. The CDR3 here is CASSQQAGGRRTGELFF. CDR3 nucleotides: TGCGCCAGCAGCCAACAAGCGGGGGGGCGACGCACCGGGGAGCTGTTTTTT.

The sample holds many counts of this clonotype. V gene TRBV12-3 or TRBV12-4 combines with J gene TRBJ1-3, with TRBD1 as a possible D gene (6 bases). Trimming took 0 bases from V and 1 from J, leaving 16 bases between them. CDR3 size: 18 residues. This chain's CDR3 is CASSLAPGGAVSGNTIYF. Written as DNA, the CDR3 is TGTGCCAGCAGTTTAGCGCCTGGGGGCGCGGTTTCTGGAAACACCATATATTTT.

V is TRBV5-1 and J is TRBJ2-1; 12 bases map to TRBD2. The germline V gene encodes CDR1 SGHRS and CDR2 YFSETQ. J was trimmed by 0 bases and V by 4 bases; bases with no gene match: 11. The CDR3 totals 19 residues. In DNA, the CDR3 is TGCGCCAGCAGCGGGCGGGCAGGACTAGCGGGGAGCTCCTACAATGAGCAGTTCTTC. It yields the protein CASSGRAGLAGSSYNEQFF.

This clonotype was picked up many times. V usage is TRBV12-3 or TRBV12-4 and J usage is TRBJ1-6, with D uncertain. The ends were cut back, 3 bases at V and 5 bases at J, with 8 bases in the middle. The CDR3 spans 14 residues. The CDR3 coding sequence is TGTGCCAGCAGTTTGGAGGCCGATAATTCACCCCTCCACTTT. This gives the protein CASSLEADNSPLHF.

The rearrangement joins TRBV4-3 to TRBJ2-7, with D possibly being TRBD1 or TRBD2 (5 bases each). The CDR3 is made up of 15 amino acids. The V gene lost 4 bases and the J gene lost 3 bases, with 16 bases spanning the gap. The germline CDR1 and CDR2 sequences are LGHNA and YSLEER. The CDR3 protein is CASSPLRQSGYEQYF. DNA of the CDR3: TGCGCCAGCAGCCCCTTACGACAGAGCGGCTACGAGCAGTACTTC.

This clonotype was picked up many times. The DNA of the CDR3 is TGTGCCAGCAGCTTCCGACAGGGGATGAGGTACACTGAAGCTTTCTTT. Its translation: CASSFRQGMRYTEAFF. The V gene is TRBV7-9, the J gene TRBJ1-1, with 8 bases fitting TRBD1. The germline V gene has CDR1 SEHNR and CDR2 FQNEAQ (reference sequence). V was clipped by 3 bases and J by 3 bases; unmatched bases: 9. The CDR3 has 16 amino acids. The full variable domain, its missing parts supplied by reference TRBV7-9 and TRBJ1-1, is DTGVSQNPRHKITKRGQNVTFRCDPISEHNRLYWYRQTLGQGPEFLTYFQNEAQLEKSRLLSDRFSAERPKGSFSTLEIQRTEQGDSAMYLCASSFRQGMRYTEAFFGQGTRLTVV.

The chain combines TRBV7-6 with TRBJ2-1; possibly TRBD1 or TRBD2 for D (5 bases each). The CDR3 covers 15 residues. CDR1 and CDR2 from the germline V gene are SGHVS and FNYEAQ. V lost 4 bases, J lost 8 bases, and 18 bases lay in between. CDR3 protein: CASSYRDALIYEQFF. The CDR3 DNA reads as TGTGCCAGCAGCTACCGGGACGCCCTAATCTATGAGCAGTTCTTC.

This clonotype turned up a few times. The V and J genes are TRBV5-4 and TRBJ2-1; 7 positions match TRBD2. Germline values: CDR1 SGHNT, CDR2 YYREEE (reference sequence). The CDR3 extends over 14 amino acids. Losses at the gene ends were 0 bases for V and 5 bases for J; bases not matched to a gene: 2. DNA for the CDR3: TGTGCCAGCAGCTTGGGTCTAGCGGACAATGAGCAGTTCTTC. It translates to CASSLGLADNEQFF.

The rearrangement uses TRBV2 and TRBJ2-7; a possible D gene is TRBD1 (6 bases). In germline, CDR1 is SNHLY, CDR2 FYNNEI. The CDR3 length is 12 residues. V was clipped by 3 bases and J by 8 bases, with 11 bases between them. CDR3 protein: CASSDRGWQQYF. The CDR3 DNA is TGTGCCAGCAGTGACAGGGGTTGGCAGCAGTACTTC. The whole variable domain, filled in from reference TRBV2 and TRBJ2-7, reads EPEVTQTPSHQVTQMGQEVILRCVPISNHLYFYWYRQILGQKVEFLVSFYNNEISEKSEIFDDQFSVERPDGSNFTLKIRSTKLEDSAMYFCASSDRGWQQYFGPGTRLTVT.